The rows below give T cell receptor beta chains drawn from one sample of a study of T cells in localized non-small cell lung cancer. Method: immunoSEQ multiplex PCR; TCRdb's copy keeps in-frame clones and lacks some. This table holds roughly 35,000 clones, about 90% found once. This sample comprised peripheral blood, obtained before any cancer treatment. These receptors originate from a female donor older than 55 with stage I lung adenocarcinoma. Both conserved end residues are part of each CDR3. Fields, in order: J gene, V gene, CDR3 length, D gene, clone size, CDR3 DNA, CDR3 protein. D genes are given only for firm matches. Clone size, where shown, is once, few, many, or a class for clones that have expanded.

j_gene: TRBJ1-6
v_gene: TRBV7-9
len: 17
d_gene: TRBD1
abundance: NA
CDR3nt: TGTGCCAGCAGCCTATCCGGGACAGGGGGGATTAATTCACCCCTCCACTTT
CDR3aa: CASSLSGTGGINSPLHF

j_gene: TRBJ2-5
v_gene: TRBV6-5
len: 16
d_gene: TRBD2
abundance: few
CDR3nt: TGTGCCAGCAGTTCCTTGGGACTAGCGGGTTTGGAGACCCAGTACTTC
CDR3aa: CASSSLGLAGLETQYF

j_gene: TRBJ2-3
v_gene: TRBV7-2
len: 14
d_gene: TRBD2
abundance: NA
CDR3nt: TGTGCCAGCAGCTCCGGGACTAGCGGGGTAACGCAGTATTTT
CDR3aa: CASSSGTSGVTQYF

j_gene: TRBJ1-3
v_gene: TRBV13
len: 16
d_gene: TRBD1
abundance: NA
CDR3nt: TGTGCCAGCAGCGTGGGGACAGCTAGAAAAGGAAACACCATATATTTT
CDR3aa: CASSVGTARKGNTIYF

j_gene: TRBJ2-5
v_gene: TRBV5-4
len: 18
d_gene: TRBD2
abundance: NA
CDR3nt: TGTGCCAGCAGCTACTCACCGGGACTAGCGGGGGGGCAAGAGACCCAGTACTTC
CDR3aa: CASSYSPGLAGGQETQYF

j_gene: TRBJ1-1
v_gene: TRBV6-1
len: 13
d_gene: NA
abundance: few
CDR3nt: TGTGCCAGCAGTGAACGTAGGAACACTGAAGCTTTCTTT
CDR3aa: CASSERRNTEAFF

j_gene: TRBJ1-1
v_gene: TRBV27
len: 14
d_gene: NA
abundance: NA
CDR3nt: TGTGCCAGCAGTTTAAGTAGGGTATCGAATGAAGCTTTCTTT
CDR3aa: CASSLSRVSNEAFF

j_gene: TRBJ2-3
v_gene: TRBV4-2
len: 15
d_gene: NA
abundance: NA
CDR3nt: TGTGCCAGCAGCCAACCCGGTCGAGCGGCAGATACGCAGTATTTT
CDR3aa: CASSQPGRAADTQYF

j_gene: TRBJ1-2
v_gene: TRBV5-8
len: 14
d_gene: NA
abundance: NA
CDR3nt: TGTGCCAGCAGCTTGGCCAGGAATGACGATGGCTACACCTTC
CDR3aa: CASSLARNDDGYTF

j_gene: TRBJ1-3
v_gene: TRBV5-4
len: 16
d_gene: NA
abundance: NA
CDR3nt: TGTGCCAGCAGCCCTGCCGGCGCTGCTTCTGGAAACACCATATATTTT
CDR3aa: CASSPAGAASGNTIYF

j_gene: TRBJ2-7
v_gene: TRBV7-8
len: 13
d_gene: TRBD1
abundance: NA
CDR3nt: TGTGCCAGCAGCCCGACTACAGGGGGTGAGCAGTACTTC
CDR3aa: CASSPTTGGEQYF

j_gene: TRBJ2-3
v_gene: TRBV7-9
len: 17
d_gene: NA
abundance: NA
CDR3nt: TGTGCCAGCAGCTTAGACAGGGTTGGGATGAGCACAGATACGCAGTATTTT
CDR3aa: CASSLDRVGMSTDTQYF

j_gene: TRBJ1-3
v_gene: TRBV5-6
len: 16
d_gene: NA
abundance: NA
CDR3nt: TGTGCCAGCAGCCAAGGGGCCCGGGGTTCCGGAAACACCATATATTTT
CDR3aa: CASSQGARGSGNTIYF

j_gene: TRBJ1-2
v_gene: TRBV7-9
len: 13
d_gene: NA
abundance: NA
CDR3nt: TGTGCCAGCAGCTTACCAGGGGTGGGTGGCTACACCTTC
CDR3aa: CASSLPGVGGYTF

j_gene: TRBJ1-3
v_gene: TRBV30
len: 17
d_gene: NA
abundance: NA
CDR3nt: TGTGCCTGGAGCGCGGGTACCGGAGTTTTCTCTGGAAACACCATATATTTT
CDR3aa: CAWSAGTGVFSGNTIYF

j_gene: TRBJ1-2
v_gene: TRBV15
len: 15
d_gene: TRBD1
abundance: NA
CDR3nt: TGTGCCACCAGCACTTCACAGGGGACGTACTATGGCTACACCTTC
CDR3aa: CATSTSQGTYYGYTF

j_gene: TRBJ2-7
v_gene: TRBV27
len: 14
d_gene: NA
abundance: NA
CDR3nt: TGTGCCAGCAGTCCTCCCGGGGAATCCTACGAGCAGTACTTC
CDR3aa: CASSPPGESYEQYF

j_gene: TRBJ1-2
v_gene: TRBV29-1
len: 14
d_gene: NA
abundance: NA
CDR3nt: TGCAGCGTTGACCAGGCGGGGGGAAGGGGTGGCTACACCTTC
CDR3aa: CSVDQAGGRGGYTF

j_gene: TRBJ1-1
v_gene: TRBV30
len: 13
d_gene: TRBD1
abundance: few
CDR3nt: TGTGCCTGGGACAGGGGGCCAAACACTGAAGCTTTCTTT
CDR3aa: CAWDRGPNTEAFF

j_gene: TRBJ1-1
v_gene: TRBV10-1
len: 13
d_gene: NA
abundance: NA
CDR3nt: TGCGCCAGCAGTGAGTCAGGCCCCACTGAAGCTTTCTTT
CDR3aa: CASSESGPTEAFF

j_gene: TRBJ1-5
v_gene: TRBV6-1
len: 14
d_gene: TRBD1
abundance: NA
CDR3nt: TGTGCCAGCAGGCCCAACAGGGGCGATAAGCCCCAGCATTTT
CDR3aa: CASRPNRGDKPQHF

j_gene: TRBJ2-3
v_gene: TRBV4-3
len: 17
d_gene: TRBD2
abundance: NA
CDR3nt: TGCGCCAGCAGCCAAGATTTTGGCGGGGGGGCCGCAGATACGCAGTATTTT
CDR3aa: CASSQDFGGGAADTQYF

j_gene: TRBJ1-6
v_gene: TRBV28
len: 11
d_gene: NA
abundance: NA
CDR3nt: TGTGCCAGCAGTTTCCGTTCACCCCTCCACTTT
CDR3aa: CASSFRSPLHF

j_gene: TRBJ2-5
v_gene: TRBV5-4
len: 16
d_gene: TRBD2
abundance: NA
CDR3nt: TGTGCCAGCAGTTCGGAGCGGGGGCGACTTGGAGAGACCCAGTACTTC
CDR3aa: CASSSERGRLGETQYF

j_gene: TRBJ2-1
v_gene: TRBV11-2
len: 16
d_gene: NA
abundance: NA
CDR3nt: TGTGCCAGCAGCTGGGTAACGGTGGGTTCCTACAATGAGCAGTTCTTC
CDR3aa: CASSWVTVGSYNEQFF

j_gene: TRBJ1-5
v_gene: TRBV6-5
len: 13
d_gene: NA
abundance: once
CDR3nt: TGTGCCAGCAGTTACTCGAAGGGTCAGCCCCAGCATTTT
CDR3aa: CASSYSKGQPQHF

j_gene: TRBJ1-2
v_gene: TRBV30
len: 12
d_gene: NA
abundance: NA
CDR3nt: TGTGCCTGGTCCCGGGACACTGAGGGCTACACCTTC
CDR3aa: CAWSRDTEGYTF

j_gene: TRBJ2-1
v_gene: TRBV5-1
len: 13
d_gene: TRBD2
abundance: NA
CDR3nt: TGCGCCAGCAGCCTGCGGGGGGACAATGAGCAGTTCTTC
CDR3aa: CASSLRGDNEQFF

j_gene: TRBJ1-5
v_gene: TRBV7-2
len: 13
d_gene: NA
abundance: NA
CDR3nt: TGTGCCAGCAGCAAAGCTGGGGGCCAGCCCCAGCATTTT
CDR3aa: CASSKAGGQPQHF

j_gene: TRBJ2-7
v_gene: TRBV5-1
len: 13
d_gene: TRBD1
abundance: NA
CDR3nt: TGCGCCAGCAGCTTGGACAGGGGAGACGAGCAGTACTTC
CDR3aa: CASSLDRGDEQYF

j_gene: TRBJ2-3
v_gene: TRBV5-4
len: 15
d_gene: TRBD2
abundance: NA
CDR3nt: TGTGCCAGCAGCTCGGGGGGGGCAGGAACAGATACGCAGTATTTT
CDR3aa: CASSSGGAGTDTQYF

j_gene: TRBJ1-1
v_gene: TRBV6-5
len: 15
d_gene: NA
abundance: NA
CDR3nt: TGTGCCAGCAGGGGACCTACAGGGAGTTTGGCTGAAGCTTTCTTT
CDR3aa: CASRGPTGSLAEAFF

j_gene: TRBJ1-1
v_gene: TRBV5-1
len: 13
d_gene: NA
abundance: NA
CDR3nt: TGCGCCAGCAGCTTGGGGGGGATGGCTGAAGCTTTCTTT
CDR3aa: CASSLGGMAEAFF

j_gene: TRBJ1-6
v_gene: TRBV28
len: 14
d_gene: NA
abundance: NA
CDR3nt: TGTGCCAGCATTGCGACAGGTTGGACTTCACCCCTCCACTTT
CDR3aa: CASIATGWTSPLHF

j_gene: TRBJ1-4
v_gene: TRBV30
len: 16
d_gene: TRBD1
abundance: NA
CDR3nt: TGTGCCTGGAGTAAACAAACGGGACAGTTTAATGAAAAACTGTTTTTT
CDR3aa: CAWSKQTGQFNEKLFF

j_gene: TRBJ1-4
v_gene: TRBV7-9
len: 14
d_gene: TRBD1
abundance: NA
CDR3nt: TGTGCCAGCAGCTTAGCGACAGGGGTTGAAAAACTGTTTTTT
CDR3aa: CASSLATGVEKLFF

j_gene: TRBJ2-2
v_gene: TRBV5-1
len: 17
d_gene: NA
abundance: NA
CDR3nt: TGCGCCAGCAGCTGGGGTCCGACAGGTCAAAGCACCGGGGAGCTGTTTTTT
CDR3aa: CASSWGPTGQSTGELFF

j_gene: TRBJ2-5
v_gene: TRBV7-6
len: 11
d_gene: NA
abundance: NA
CDR3nt: TGTGCCAGCAGCTCCCAAGAGACCCAGTACTTC
CDR3aa: CASSSQETQYF

j_gene: TRBJ1-2
v_gene: TRBV5-1
len: 13
d_gene: NA
abundance: once
CDR3nt: TGCGCCAGCAGCTCGGCAGAAGGGAATGGCTACACCTTC
CDR3aa: CASSSAEGNGYTF

j_gene: TRBJ1-1
v_gene: TRBV7-2
len: 15
d_gene: NA
abundance: NA
CDR3nt: TGTGCCAGCAGCTTAGTGGTGGGCGCGAGCACTGAAGCTTTCTTT
CDR3aa: CASSLVVGASTEAFF

j_gene: TRBJ2-2
v_gene: TRBV7-3
len: 17
d_gene: NA
abundance: NA
CDR3nt: TGTGCCAGCAGCTGGGGTTGGGCCGAGAGCGGCACCGGGGAGCTGTTTTTT
CDR3aa: CASSWGWAESGTGELFF

j_gene: TRBJ2-3
v_gene: TRBV18
len: 15
d_gene: NA
abundance: once
CDR3nt: TGTGCCAGCTCACCGATAGCGAGGGGCACAGATACGCAGTATTTT
CDR3aa: CASSPIARGTDTQYF

j_gene: TRBJ1-2
v_gene: TRBV5-5
len: 14
d_gene: TRBD1
abundance: NA
CDR3nt: TGTGCCAGCAGCGATACGGGACAGGGCTATGGCTACACCTTC
CDR3aa: CASSDTGQGYGYTF

j_gene: TRBJ2-7
v_gene: TRBV4-3
len: 14
d_gene: TRBD1
abundance: NA
CDR3nt: TGCGCCAGCAGCCAAGGACAGGGTTCCTACGAGCAGTACTTC
CDR3aa: CASSQGQGSYEQYF

j_gene: TRBJ2-3
v_gene: TRBV11-2
len: 16
d_gene: NA
abundance: NA
CDR3nt: TGTGCCAGCAGCTTAGTTTCCCTGACTGCCACAGATACGCAGTATTTT
CDR3aa: CASSLVSLTATDTQYF

j_gene: TRBJ1-4
v_gene: TRBV5-1
len: 15
d_gene: NA
abundance: NA
CDR3nt: TGCGCCAGCAGCTTGGGGGGGGCGCGTGTTGAAAAACTGTTTTTT
CDR3aa: CASSLGGARVEKLFF

j_gene: TRBJ1-2
v_gene: TRBV6-5
len: 15
d_gene: TRBD1
abundance: NA
CDR3nt: TGTGCCAGCAGTTACGCCGCACAGGGGGCGGATGGCTACACCTTC
CDR3aa: CASSYAAQGADGYTF

j_gene: TRBJ2-3
v_gene: TRBV27
len: 15
d_gene: NA
abundance: NA
CDR3nt: TGTGCCAGCTCTAGTCCGGGACACGGCACAGATACGCAGTATTTT
CDR3aa: CASSSPGHGTDTQYF

j_gene: TRBJ2-4
v_gene: TRBV21-1
len: 16
d_gene: NA
abundance: NA
CDR3nt: TGTGCCAGCAGCTTTAAAGGCCTGTCAGGGCGGCACATTCAGTACTTC
CDR3aa: CASSFKGLSGRHIQYF

j_gene: TRBJ2-5
v_gene: TRBV7-9
len: 14
d_gene: NA
abundance: once
CDR3nt: TGTGCCAGCAGCCCCTGGTCGGGGAAAGAGACCCAGTACTTC
CDR3aa: CASSPWSGKETQYF

j_gene: TRBJ1-6
v_gene: TRBV4-1
len: 17
d_gene: NA
abundance: NA
CDR3nt: TGCGCCAGCAGCCAACCCCCGAAGGGGGGCGCGGGATCACCCCTCCACTTT
CDR3aa: CASSQPPKGGAGSPLHF

j_gene: TRBJ2-3
v_gene: TRBV18
len: 15
d_gene: TRBD1
abundance: NA
CDR3nt: TGTGCCAGCTCACCACGAGAGGGGGCCCGAGATACGCAGTATTTT
CDR3aa: CASSPREGARDTQYF

j_gene: TRBJ2-7
v_gene: TRBV5-8
len: 17
d_gene: TRBD2
abundance: few
CDR3nt: TGTGCCAGCAGCTTCTTTAGTTCTAGCGGGGGAAGATACGAGCAGTACTTC
CDR3aa: CASSFFSSSGGRYEQYF

j_gene: TRBJ1-6
v_gene: TRBV6-6
len: 15
d_gene: NA
abundance: NA
CDR3nt: TGTGCCAGCAGTTACACAGGTCGGGGAAATTCACCCCTCCACTTT
CDR3aa: CASSYTGRGNSPLHF